The source of this T cell receptor beta chain is a study of shared clonotypes between healthy human individuals. Broader study findings: Naive subsets tended to show greater estimated richness than memory subsets.

In regard to this clone: The antigen is not known.

Repertoires were generated with immunoSEQ multiplex PCR, while TCRdb's copy carries only in-frame clones and drops some. The sample has about 2,500,000 clones; roughly nine tenths are singletons. The CDR3 length is 15 residues. Germline CDR1 and CDR2: MNHNS and SASEGT. Unmatched junction bases numbered 6, after V lost 5 bases and J lost 2 bases. Healthy and HIV-negative, the adult donors had no recent acute infections or vaccinations. Sequenced: naive CD4+ T cells sorted from blood. The subset denotes: CD45RA+ positively selected. The receptor comes from a man younger than 30 in good health. The rearrangement uses TRBV6-1 and TRBJ2-1; 7 nucleotides match TRBD1. CDR3 in amino acids: CASSNTQGAYNEQFF. CDR3 bases: TGTGCCAGCAGTAATACCCAGGGGGCCTACAATGAGCAGTTCTTC.